This T cell receptor beta chain stems from a study of blood T cell repertoires in COVID-19. Trimming removed 2 bases at V and 1 base at J, with 9 bases between. The CDR3 runs to 15 residues. The germline CDR1 and CDR2 sequences are KGHDR and SFDVKD. This table comes from immunoSEQ multiplex PCR, and its TCRdb copy is limited to in-frame clones, with some not included. The profile shows about 440,000 clones, 88% of them singletons. This receptor was taken from a woman in her forties or fifties with COVID-19, enrolled during active disease. This chain joins TRBV24-1 and TRBJ2-3; D uncertain. What was sequenced was peripheral blood. The CDR3 DNA reads TGTGCCACCAGTGATTGGCCCCGGGGCACAGATACGCAGTATTTT. Translating gives CATSDWPRGTDTQYF.